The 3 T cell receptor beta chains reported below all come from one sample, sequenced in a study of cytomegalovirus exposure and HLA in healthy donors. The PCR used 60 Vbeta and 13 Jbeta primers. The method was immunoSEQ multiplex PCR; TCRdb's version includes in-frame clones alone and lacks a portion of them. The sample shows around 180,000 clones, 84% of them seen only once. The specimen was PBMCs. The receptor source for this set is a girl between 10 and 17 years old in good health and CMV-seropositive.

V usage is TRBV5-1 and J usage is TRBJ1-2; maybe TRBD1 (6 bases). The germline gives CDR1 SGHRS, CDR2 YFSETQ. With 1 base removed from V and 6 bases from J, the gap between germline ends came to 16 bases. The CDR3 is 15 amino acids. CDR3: CASSLTTGGVNGYTF. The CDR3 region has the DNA TGCGCCAGCAGCTTGACGACAGGAGGAGTTAATGGCTACACCTTC.

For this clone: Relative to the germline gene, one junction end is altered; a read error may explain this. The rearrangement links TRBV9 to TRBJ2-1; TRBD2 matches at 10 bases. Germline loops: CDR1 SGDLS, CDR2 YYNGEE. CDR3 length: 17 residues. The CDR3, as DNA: TGTGCCAGCAGCGTAGGAACTAGCGGGGCTATAAAGTATGAGCAGCTCTTC. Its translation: CASSVGTSGAIKYEQLF.

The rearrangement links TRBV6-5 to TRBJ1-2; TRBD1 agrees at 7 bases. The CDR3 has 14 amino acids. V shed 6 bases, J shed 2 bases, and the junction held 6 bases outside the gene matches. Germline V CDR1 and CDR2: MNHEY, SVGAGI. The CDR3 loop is CASSLTTGNYGYTF. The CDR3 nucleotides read TGTGCCAGCAGCCTCACGACAGGGAACTATGGCTACACCTTC.